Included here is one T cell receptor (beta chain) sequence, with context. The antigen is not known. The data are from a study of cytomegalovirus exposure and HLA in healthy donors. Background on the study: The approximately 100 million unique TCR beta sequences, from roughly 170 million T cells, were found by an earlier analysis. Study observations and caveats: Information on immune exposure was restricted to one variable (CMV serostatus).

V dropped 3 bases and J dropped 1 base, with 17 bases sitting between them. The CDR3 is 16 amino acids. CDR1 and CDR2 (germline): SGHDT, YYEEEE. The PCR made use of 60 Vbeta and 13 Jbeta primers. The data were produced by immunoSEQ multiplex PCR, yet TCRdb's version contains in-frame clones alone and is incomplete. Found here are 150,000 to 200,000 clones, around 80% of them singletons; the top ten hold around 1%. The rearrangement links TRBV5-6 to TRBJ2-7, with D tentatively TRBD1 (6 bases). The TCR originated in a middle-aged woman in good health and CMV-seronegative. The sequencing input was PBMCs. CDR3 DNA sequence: TGTGCCAGCAGCTCTATACCAGGGGATCAATCCTACGAGCAGTACTTC. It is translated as CASSSIPGDQSYEQYF. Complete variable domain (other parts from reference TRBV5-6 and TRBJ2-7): DAGVTQSPTHLIKTRGQQVTLRCSPKSGHDTVSWYQQALGQGPQFIFQYYEEEERQRGNFPDRFSGHQFPNYSSELNVNALLLGDSALYLCASSSIPGDQSYEQYFGPGTRLTVT.